These 28 T cell receptor beta chains came from one sample sequenced in a study of lymphopenia after photon versus proton radiotherapy. The protocol was immunoSEQ multiplex PCR, while the TCRdb copy is restricted to in-frame clones and leaves out a portion. Among 150,000 or so clones listed, 70% to 90% were seen once. The material was peripheral blood, obtained from a patient treated with photon-based radiotherapy. The receptors come from a man over 45 with gastric cancer.

V gene TRBV5-6 combines with J gene TRBJ2-4; TRBD1 might be the D (6 bases). The CDR3 sequence is 14 residues long. Trimming left V 4 bases short and J 0 bases short, with 8 bases between. CDR1 and CDR2 (germline): SGHDT, YYEEEE. The CDR3: CASSPRGAKNIQYF. Written as DNA, the CDR3 is TGTGCCAGCAGCCCCAGGGGAGCCAAAAACATTCAGTACTTC.

This chain joins TRBV11-2 and TRBJ2-7; a possible D gene is TRBD2 (5 bases). V was trimmed by 5 bases and J by 6 bases, leaving 11 bases between them. The length of the CDR3 is 12 residues. Germline CDR1 SGHAT, CDR2 FQNNGV. The CDR3 is CASSPWSGEQYF. Here the CDR3 DNA reads TGTGCCAGCAGCCCGTGGAGCGGCGAGCAGTACTTC.

The chain couples TRBV30 to TRBJ1-2; D gene uncertain. The CDR3 length is 13 residues. The V gene lost 1 base and the J gene lost 5 bases, with 11 bases spanning the gap. The germline V gene encodes CDR1 GTSNPN and CDR2 SVGIG (reference sequence). In DNA form, the CDR3 reads TGTGCCTGGAGTGCTGCTAGTGCGTATGGCTACACCTTC. It specifies CAWSAASAYGYTF.

This chain joins TRBV19 and TRBJ1-3, with D tentatively TRBD1 (6 bases). V was shortened by 3 bases and J by 1 base, with 19 bases between the two germline ends. This CDR3 has 18 residues. CDR1 is LNHDA and CDR2 is SQIVND in the germline V gene (reference sequence). CDR3 region: CASSIVWGTSLSGNTIYF. The CDR3 DNA sequence: TGTGCCAGTAGTATCGTTTGGGGGACATCTTTGTCTGGAAACACCATATATTTT.

This chain joins TRBV6-5 and TRBJ2-1, with TRBD1 identical over 7 bases. V was clipped by 7 bases and J by 6 bases; unmatched bases: 3. This CDR3 is 12 amino acids long. In germline, CDR1 is MNHEY, CDR2 SVGAGI. The CDR3 nucleotides are TGTGCCAGCAACAGGGGTGCCAATGAGCAGTTCTTC. Amino acids: CASNRGANEQFF.

This chain joins TRBV7-9 and TRBJ1-1; 9 bases are shared with TRBD1. V lost 0 bases to trimming and J lost 0 bases; unmatched junction nucleotides: 11. CDR1 and CDR2 from the germline V gene are SEHNR and FQNEAQ (reference sequence). This CDR3 spans 19 amino acids. CDR3 loop: CASSLALTGGVPMNTEAFF. The CDR3 bases are TGTGCCAGCAGCTTAGCCCTGACAGGGGGGGTCCCCATGAACACTGAAGCTTTCTTT.

The table lists this clone with a few counts. V is TRBV5-8 and J is TRBJ1-2, with 10 positions matching TRBD1. With V trimmed by 5 bases and J by 6 bases, 7 bases remained unmatched. Germline V gives CDR1 SGHTS, CDR2 YDEGEE. The length of the CDR3 is 14 residues. The CDR3 DNA reads TGTGCCAGCAGACGACAGGGGGCGGATGATGGCTACACCTTC. It yields the protein CASRRQGADDGYTF.

The chain employs TRBV15 and TRBJ1-2; D is ambiguous. V lost 0 bases and J lost 8, with 19 bases in between. This CDR3 is 16 amino acids long. The germline V gene encodes CDR1 LNHNV and CDR2 YYDKDF (reference sequence). The chain's CDR3 is CATSRERESIAGGYTF. In DNA, the CDR3 is TGTGCCACCAGCAGAGAGAGGGAATCAATCGCCGGGGGCTACACCTTC.

This chain connects TRBV5-4 to TRBJ2-5, with 7 positions matching TRBD1. Losses at the gene ends were 1 base for V and 4 bases for J; bases not matched to a gene: 4. Germline V gene lookup returns CDR1 SGHNT and CDR2 YYREEE (reference sequence). The length of the CDR3 is 14 residues. Written as DNA, the CDR3 is TGTGCCAGCAGCTTGAGGCAGGGGGTAGAGACCCAGTACTTC. This encodes CASSLRQGVETQYF.

J is TRBJ1-1 and V is TRBV29-1; D perhaps matches TRBD1 (6 bases). Germline V gene data show CDR1 as SQVTM and CDR2 as ANQGSEA. This CDR3 is built from 10 residues. Trimming took off 7 bases at V and 5 bases at J, with 8 bases between the two ends. In DNA form, the CDR3 reads TGCAGCGGTGGACAGACTGAAGCTTTCTTT. Protein sequence: CSGGQTEAFF.

The chain employs TRBV7-2 and TRBJ2-7; possible D gene TRBD1, 7 bases. Trimming took 4 bases from V and 2 from J, leaving 18 bases between them. The V gene's germline CDR1 is SGHTA and CDR2 FQGNSA. This CDR3 has 16 amino acids. The CDR3 sequence is CASSSLRGRGAYEQYF. Here the CDR3 DNA reads TGTGCCAGCAGCTCCCTGAGGGGGCGGGGCGCCTACGAGCAGTACTTC.

The rearrangement joins TRBV6-1 to TRBJ2-7; D assignment may be TRBD1 or TRBD2 (5 bases each). CDR1 is MNHNS, CDR2 SASEGT, per germline. This CDR3 region has 14 residues. Deletions cut 1 base from V and 6 bases from J, with 13 bases between. CDR3 nucleotides: TGTGCCAGCAGTGAAGGAGGGGATCCTACCGAGCAGTACTTC. This encodes CASSEGGDPTEQYF.

The rearrangement joins TRBV7-8 to TRBJ1-2, with 7 nucleotides matching TRBD1. Per the germline V gene, CDR1 is SGHVS and CDR2 is FQNEAQ. The V gene end was trimmed by 2 bases and the J gene end by 3 bases; junction bases not matched to a gene: 3. This CDR3 comprises 14 residues. CDR3 loop: CASSLLQGDYGYTF. The CDR3 DNA follows: TGTGCCAGCAGCTTACTCCAGGGGGACTATGGCTACACCTTC.

This clone was found a few times. The chain couples TRBV5-1 to TRBJ1-2; D call uncertain. Germline V CDR1 and CDR2: SGHRS, YFSETQ. Trimming took off 1 base at V and 7 bases at J, with 8 bases between the two ends. The CDR3 extends over 12 amino acids. The CDR3, as DNA: TGCGCCAGCAGCTTGTATACCAGTGGCTACACCTTC. This gives the protein CASSLYTSGYTF.

This clone came up a few times. This chain joins TRBV7-9 and TRBJ1-3; no clear D gene. V was shortened by 5 bases and J by 7 bases, with 12 bases between the two germline ends. Germline V gives CDR1 SEHNR, CDR2 FQNEAQ (reference sequence). This CDR3 spans 13 amino acids. Here the CDR3 reads CASSLTVGNTIYF. For the CDR3, the DNA is TGTGCCAGCAGCCTTACAGTGGGTAACACCATATATTTT.

CDR3 residues: CASSLAGTGEKLFF. In DNA form, the CDR3 reads TGCGCCAGCAGCTTGGCAGGGACGGGAGAAAAACTGTTTTTT. The chain is built from TRBV5-1 and TRBJ1-4, with D perhaps matching TRBD1 (5 bases). Trimming removed 0 bases from V and 8 bases from J, with 11 bases in between. Germline V lookup: CDR1 SGHRS, CDR2 YFSETQ. This CDR3 spans 14 amino acids.

The J gene is TRBJ1-1, the V gene TRBV9, with 7 bases lining up with TRBD1. The germline V gene has CDR1 SGDLS and CDR2 YYNGEE. There are 14 residues in the CDR3. With V trimmed by 4 bases and J by 3 bases, 6 bases remained unmatched. The CDR3 DNA sequence: TGTGCCAGCAGCAAAGACAGGGTAGACACTGAAGCTTTCTTT. As protein: CASSKDRVDTEAFF.

The rearrangement links TRBV28 to TRBJ1-1; D might be TRBD1 (5 bases). This CDR3 spans 14 amino acids. CDR1 and CDR2 (germline): MDHEN, SYDVKM. V was trimmed by 2 bases and J by 5 bases, leaving 12 bases between them. The CDR3 region has the DNA TGTGCCAGCAGTTTAAGTCCGGGGGTGACTGAAGCTTTCTTT. Translating it yields CASSLSPGVTEAFF.

The chain recombines TRBV10-1 with TRBJ2-5; 10 positions agree with TRBD1. The CDR3 is 16 residues long. Germline CDR1 WNHNN, CDR2 SYGVQD (reference sequence). V lost 2 bases, J lost 5 bases, and 8 bases stayed unmatched. CDR3 amino acids: CASSEARQGARETQYF. The DNA for the CDR3 is TGCGCCAGCAGTGAGGCCAGACAGGGGGCAAGGGAGACCCAGTACTTC.

The chain has TRBV27 and TRBJ1-5; D remains ambiguous. This CDR3 contains 16 residues. Trimming removed 5 bases from V and 0 bases from J, with 14 bases in between. CDR1 MNHEY and CDR2 SMNVEV come from the germline V gene (reference sequence). The DNA for the CDR3 is TGTGCCAGCAGTCCCTCGGGAACGGTTAGCAATCAGCCCCAGCATTTT. This sequence encodes CASSPSGTVSNQPQHF.

This clone was observed once. The chain combines TRBV7-9 with TRBJ2-7; TRBD2 is a possible D gene (5 bases). CDR1 and CDR2 from the germline V gene are SEHNR and FQNEAQ (reference sequence). V was shortened by 5 bases and J by 0 bases, with 17 bases between the two germline ends. The CDR3 has 16 amino acids. CDR3: CASSRLIGLASYEQYF. In DNA, the CDR3 is TGTGCCAGCAGCCGATTAATAGGTCTAGCCTCCTACGAGCAGTACTTC.

This clone was picked up one time. The chain uses TRBV11-2 and TRBJ2-4; 8 nucleotides agree with TRBD2. The germline CDR1 and CDR2 sequences are SGHAT and FQNNGV. Trimming at V came to 5 bases and at J to 4 bases, leaving 7 bases not matched to a gene. This CDR3 is built from 15 residues. CDR3 loop: CASSRASGGKNIQYF. The CDR3 nucleotides read TGTGCCAGCAGCCGCGCGAGCGGGGGTAAAAACATTCAGTACTTC.

Here the CDR3 DNA reads TGTGCCAGCAGCCAAGGGATTAGCGGGTTACGCTCCTACAATGAGCAGTTCTTC. Translated, it gives CASSQGISGLRSYNEQFF. The genes are TRBV4-2 and TRBJ2-1; 7 positions match TRBD2. Germline V gives CDR1 LGHNA, CDR2 YNFKEQ. The CDR3 has 18 residues. The junction had 9 bases not matched to a gene; V was cut back by 1 base and J by 0 bases.

The CDR3 nucleotides read TGTGCCAGCAACCCCGGCTACAATGAGCAGTTCTTC. Protein product: CASNPGYNEQFF. The chain recombines TRBV9 with TRBJ2-1; D is uncertain. CDR3 length: 12 amino acids. Germline-derived CDR1 and CDR2 are SGDLS and YYNGEE. V was trimmed by 6 bases and J by 3 bases, leaving 7 bases between them.

The CDR3: CASSRGQGVAEAFF. CDR3 bases: TGTGCCAGCAGTCGAGGACAGGGAGTAGCTGAAGCTTTCTTT. V gene TRBV2 combines with J gene TRBJ1-1, with 8 bases fitting TRBD1. The CDR3 runs 14 residues. Germline-derived CDR1 and CDR2 are SNHLY and FYNNEI. The J segment lost 6 bases and the V segment lost 5 bases, leaving 8 bases of the junction unmatched.

The rearrangement uses TRBV13 and TRBJ2-7; D might be TRBD1 (5 bases). Trimming removed 3 bases at V and 3 bases at J, with 15 bases between. CDR1 is PRHDT and CDR2 is FYEKMQ in the germline V gene (reference sequence). The CDR3 spans 15 residues. The CDR3 loop reads CASSFKQAWDYEQYF. CDR3 nucleotide sequence: TGTGCCAGCAGCTTCAAACAGGCTTGGGACTACGAGCAGTACTTC.

CDR3 DNA: TGCACCAGCAGCCATTTGCTCCAGCCCCAGCATTTT. This gives the protein CTSSHLLQPQHF. The chain has TRBV1 and TRBJ1-5. TRBV1 is an annotated pseudogene. CDR3 length: 12 amino acids.

V is TRBV19 and J is TRBJ2-7, with TRBD1 matching over 7 bases. V gave up 4 bases and J gave up 3 bases; unmatched junction bases: 9. Germline V gives CDR1 LNHDA, CDR2 SQIVND (reference sequence). The CDR3 covers 15 residues. CDR3 nucleotides: TGTGCCAGTAGTAATTATCCCGGGACAGACTACGAGCAGTACTTC. Its protein is CASSNYPGTDYEQYF.